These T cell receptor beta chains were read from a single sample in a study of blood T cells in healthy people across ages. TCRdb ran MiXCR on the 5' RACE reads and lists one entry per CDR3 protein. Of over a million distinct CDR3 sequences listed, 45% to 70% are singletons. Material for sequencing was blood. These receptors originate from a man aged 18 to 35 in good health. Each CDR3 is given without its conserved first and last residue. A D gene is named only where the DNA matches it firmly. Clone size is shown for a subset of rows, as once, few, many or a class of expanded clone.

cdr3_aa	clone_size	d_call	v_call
AISGRGEGIDEQY	.	.	TRBV10-3
ASSPVGLSSETEAF	.	.	TRBV5-1
ASSSPTETYEQY	.	.	TRBV4-1
ASSQGGAKNIQY	few	.	TRBV3-1
ASSPTRDRAPEQY	few	TRBD1	TRBV5-1
SVAGQGAISYNEQF	.	TRBD1	TRBV29-1
ASSLRGPTETQY	few	.	TRBV28
SAPVGRDQPQH	.	.	TRBV20-1
AIRSTTGGEQY	.	TRBD1	TRBV10-3
ASSESGDGLSDTQY	.	.	TRBV10-1
ASSYQGADEQF	.	TRBD1	TRBV6-6
ASSLETSGSDNEQF	few	TRBD2	TRBV7-8
ASSQEPGEETQY	many	.	TRBV4-1
ASSSQGAPYYGYT	few	TRBD1	TRBV12-3/TRBV12-4
ASSVAPLGDNEQY	.	.	TRBV9
SARVKAWDVGQETQY	few	.	TRBV20-1
ASSQRNSEEYEQY	.	.	TRBV4-3
ASSGPDEQF	.	.	TRBV5-1
ASSILPGGRLHEQF	.	.	TRBV7-6
ASSLAAARLEGEQF	.	.	TRBV5-1
ASSQEDGEFGKLF	.	.	TRBV4-2
ASSAPGGGQPQH	.	.	TRBV28
ATSGQNDYEQY	.	.	TRBV24-1
ASSLVAGDYNEQF	few	TRBD2	TRBV7-2
SVTGETNEKLF	.	.	TRBV29-1
AISLDSSSSYEQY	few	.	TRBV10-3
ASSPSSQVYGYT	.	.	TRBV7-2
ASTAGDSNLNTEAF	.	TRBD1	TRBV6-1
ASSQVTRGSHEQY	.	.	TRBV3-1
ASAGLRLHEQY	.	.	TRBV5-1
SAPPWGKGNIQY	.	.	TRBV20-1
ASSQGRLGHEQY	.	.	TRBV4-3
ASRCVGSCYEQY	.	.	TRBV27
STRGDTGELF	few	TRBD2	TRBV12-3/TRBV12-4
ASSSGIGATEAF	few	.	TRBV27
ASSLRLAGEKETQY	.	TRBD2	TRBV7-2
ASSIGYGRGQETQY	.	TRBD2	TRBV7-9
SATSVQSPGTGGYEQY	.	.	TRBV20-1
SVEPRGVSYDEQF	.	.	TRBV29-1
ASSKGTDTQY	few	.	TRBV21-1
ASSLEGTEQF	.	.	TRBV7-9
ASSQVSSRHEQY	.	.	TRBV4-3
ASSSDRNNQPQH	.	TRBD1	TRBV12-3/TRBV12-4
SASGRAGNTIY	.	.	TRBV20-1
ASSLGTSGSPRDTQY	.	TRBD2	TRBV4-1
ASSQEGTNYGYT	few	.	TRBV4-1
ASSLGLAGGPATDTQY	.	TRBD2	TRBV7-2